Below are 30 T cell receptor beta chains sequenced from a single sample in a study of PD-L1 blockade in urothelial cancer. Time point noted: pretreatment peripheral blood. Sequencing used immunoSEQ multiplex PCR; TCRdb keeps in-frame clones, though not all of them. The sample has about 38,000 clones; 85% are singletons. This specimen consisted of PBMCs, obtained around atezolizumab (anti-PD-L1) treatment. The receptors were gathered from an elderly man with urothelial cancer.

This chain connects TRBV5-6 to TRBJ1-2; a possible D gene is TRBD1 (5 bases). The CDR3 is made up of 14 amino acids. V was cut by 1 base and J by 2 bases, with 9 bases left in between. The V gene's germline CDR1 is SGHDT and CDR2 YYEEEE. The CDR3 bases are TGTGCCAGCAGCTTGAATGGGGCGAACTATGGCTACACCTTC. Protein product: CASSLNGANYGYTF.

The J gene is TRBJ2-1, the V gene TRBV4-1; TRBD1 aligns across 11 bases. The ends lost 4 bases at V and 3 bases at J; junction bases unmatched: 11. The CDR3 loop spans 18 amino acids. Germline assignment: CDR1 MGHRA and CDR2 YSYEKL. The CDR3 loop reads CASSLTTPGTGGYNEQFF. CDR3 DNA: TGCGCCAGCAGCCTAACTACCCCCGGGACAGGGGGCTACAATGAGCAGTTCTTC.

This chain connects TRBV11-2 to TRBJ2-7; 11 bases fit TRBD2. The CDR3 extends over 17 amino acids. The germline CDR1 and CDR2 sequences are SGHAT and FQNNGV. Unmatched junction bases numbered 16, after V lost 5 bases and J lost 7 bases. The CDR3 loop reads CASSAQLAGAFSGEQYF. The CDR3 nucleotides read TGTGCCAGCAGCGCCCAACTAGCGGGAGCTTTCTCGGGGGAGCAGTACTTC.

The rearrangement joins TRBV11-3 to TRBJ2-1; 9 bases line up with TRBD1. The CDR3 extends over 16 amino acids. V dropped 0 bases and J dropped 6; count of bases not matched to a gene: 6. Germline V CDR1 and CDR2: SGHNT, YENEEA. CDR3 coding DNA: TGTGCCAGCAGCTTAGAGGGACAGGGTCGAAGCAATGAGCAGTTCTTC. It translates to CASSLEGQGRSNEQFF.

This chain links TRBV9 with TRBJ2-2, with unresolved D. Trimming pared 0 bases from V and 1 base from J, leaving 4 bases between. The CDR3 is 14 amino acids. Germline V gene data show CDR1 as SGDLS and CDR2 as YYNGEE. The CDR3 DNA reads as TGTGCCAGCAGCGTAGTATGGAACACCGGGGAGCTGTTTTTT. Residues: CASSVVWNTGELFF.

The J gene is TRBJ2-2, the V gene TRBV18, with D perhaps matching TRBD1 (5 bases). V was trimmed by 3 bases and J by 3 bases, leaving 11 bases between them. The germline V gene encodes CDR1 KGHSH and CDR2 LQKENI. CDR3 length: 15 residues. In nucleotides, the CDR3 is TGTGCCAGCTCACCGGAAGGGGCCGACACCGGGGAGCTGTTTTTT. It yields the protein CASSPEGADTGELFF.

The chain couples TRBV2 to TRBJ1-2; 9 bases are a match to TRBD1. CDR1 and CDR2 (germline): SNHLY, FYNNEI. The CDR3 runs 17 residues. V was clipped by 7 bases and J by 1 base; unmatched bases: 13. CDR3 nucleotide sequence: TGTGCCAGCACCAAAGAGACAGGGGGTAGTATTAACTATGGCTACACCTTC. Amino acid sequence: CASTKETGGSINYGYTF.

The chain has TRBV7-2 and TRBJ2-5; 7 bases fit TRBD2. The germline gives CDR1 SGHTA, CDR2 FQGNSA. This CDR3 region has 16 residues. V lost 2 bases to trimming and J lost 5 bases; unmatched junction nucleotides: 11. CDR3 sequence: CASSLMASGGLETQYF. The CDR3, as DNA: TGTGCCAGCAGCTTAATGGCTAGCGGAGGGTTGGAGACCCAGTACTTC.

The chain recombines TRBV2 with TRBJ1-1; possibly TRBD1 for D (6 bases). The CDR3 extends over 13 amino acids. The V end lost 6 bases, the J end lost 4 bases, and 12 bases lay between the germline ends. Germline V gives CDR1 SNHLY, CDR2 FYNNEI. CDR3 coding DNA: TGTGCCAGCAGCGTACAGGGTGGCACTGAAGCTTTCTTT. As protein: CASSVQGGTEAFF.

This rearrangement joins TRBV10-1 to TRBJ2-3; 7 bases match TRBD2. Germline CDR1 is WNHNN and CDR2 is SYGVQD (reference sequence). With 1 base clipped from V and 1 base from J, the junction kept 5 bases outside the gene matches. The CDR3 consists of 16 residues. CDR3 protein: CASSEWASGGTDTQYF. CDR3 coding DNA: TGCGCCAGCAGTGAGTGGGCTAGCGGAGGCACAGATACGCAGTATTTT.

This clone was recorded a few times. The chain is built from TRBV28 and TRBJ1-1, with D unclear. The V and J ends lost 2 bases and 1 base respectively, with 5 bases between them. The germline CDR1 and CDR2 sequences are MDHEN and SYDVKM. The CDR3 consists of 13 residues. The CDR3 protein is CASSLGSNTEAFF. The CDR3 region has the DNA TGTGCCAGCAGTTTAGGCTCGAACACTGAAGCTTTCTTT.

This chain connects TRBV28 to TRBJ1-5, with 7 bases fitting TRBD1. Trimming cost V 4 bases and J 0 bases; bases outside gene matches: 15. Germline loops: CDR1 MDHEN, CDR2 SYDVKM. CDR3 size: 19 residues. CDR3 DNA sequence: TGTGCCAGCAGTTCACAGACAGGGAAGATCGAGTATAGCAATCAGCCCCAGCATTTT. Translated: CASSSQTGKIEYSNQPQHF.

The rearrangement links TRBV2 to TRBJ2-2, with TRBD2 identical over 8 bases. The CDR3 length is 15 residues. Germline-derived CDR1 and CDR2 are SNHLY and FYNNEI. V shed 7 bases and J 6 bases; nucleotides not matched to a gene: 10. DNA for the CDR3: TGTGCCAGCAAGGGAGCGGGAGTAAACGCCGGGGAGCTGTTTTTT. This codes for CASKGAGVNAGELFF. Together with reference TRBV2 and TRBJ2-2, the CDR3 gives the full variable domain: EPEVTQTPSHQVTQMGQEVILRCVPISNHLYFYWYRQILGQKVEFLVSFYNNEISEKSEIFDDQFSVERPDGSNFTLKIRSTKLEDSAMYFCASKGAGVNAGELFFGEGSRLTVL.

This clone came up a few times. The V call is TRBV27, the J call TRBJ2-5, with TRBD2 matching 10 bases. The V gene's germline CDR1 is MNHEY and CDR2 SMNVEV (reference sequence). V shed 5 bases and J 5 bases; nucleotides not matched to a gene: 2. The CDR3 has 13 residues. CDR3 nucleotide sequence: TGTGCCAGCAGTCCGACTAGCGGGGAGACCCAGTACTTC. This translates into CASSPTSGETQYF.

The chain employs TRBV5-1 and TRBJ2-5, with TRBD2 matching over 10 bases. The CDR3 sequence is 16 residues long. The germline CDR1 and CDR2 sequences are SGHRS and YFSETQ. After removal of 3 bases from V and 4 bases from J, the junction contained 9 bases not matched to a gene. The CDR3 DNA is TGCGCCAGCAGCTGGGGGAGCGGGAGGGCCGCAGAGACCCAGTACTTC. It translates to CASSWGSGRAAETQYF.

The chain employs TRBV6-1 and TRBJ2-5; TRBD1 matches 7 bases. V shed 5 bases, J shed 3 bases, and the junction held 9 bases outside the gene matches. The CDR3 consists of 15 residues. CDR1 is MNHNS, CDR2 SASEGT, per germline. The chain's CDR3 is CASSPHRTGEETQYF. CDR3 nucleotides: TGTGCCAGCAGTCCCCACCGGACAGGAGAAGAGACCCAGTACTTC.

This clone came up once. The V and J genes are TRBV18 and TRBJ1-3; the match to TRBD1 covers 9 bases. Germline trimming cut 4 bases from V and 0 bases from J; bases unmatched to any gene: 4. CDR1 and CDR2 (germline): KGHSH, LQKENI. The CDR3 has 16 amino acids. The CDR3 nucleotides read TGTGCCAGCTCACGGGGACAGGGACTCTCTGGAAACACCATATATTTT. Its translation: CASSRGQGLSGNTIYF.

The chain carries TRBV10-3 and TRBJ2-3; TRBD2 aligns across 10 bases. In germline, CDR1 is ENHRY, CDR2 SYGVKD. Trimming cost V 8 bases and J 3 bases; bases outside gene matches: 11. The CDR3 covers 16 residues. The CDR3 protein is CAIRGASGSGTDTQYF. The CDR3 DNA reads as TGTGCCATCCGGGGAGCTAGCGGGAGCGGAACAGATACGCAGTATTTT.

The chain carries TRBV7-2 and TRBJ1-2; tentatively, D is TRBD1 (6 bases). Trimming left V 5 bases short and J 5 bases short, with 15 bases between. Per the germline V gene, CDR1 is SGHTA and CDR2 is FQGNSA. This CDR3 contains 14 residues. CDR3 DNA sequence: TGTGCCAGCAGCGCCCTCACAGGGCCGTATGGCTACACCTTC. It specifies CASSALTGPYGYTF.

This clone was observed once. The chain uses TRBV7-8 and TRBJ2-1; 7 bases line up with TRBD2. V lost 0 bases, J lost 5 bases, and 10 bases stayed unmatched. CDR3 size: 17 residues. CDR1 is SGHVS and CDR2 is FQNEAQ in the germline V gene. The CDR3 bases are TGTGCCAGCAGCTTAGCTGTTTTTCCGGGAGGACACAATGAGCAGTTCTTC. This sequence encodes CASSLAVFPGGHNEQFF.

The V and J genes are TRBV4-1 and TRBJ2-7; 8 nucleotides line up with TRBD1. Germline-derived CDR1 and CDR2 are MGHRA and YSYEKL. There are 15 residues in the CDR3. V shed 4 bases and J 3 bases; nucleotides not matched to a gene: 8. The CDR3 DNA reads TGCGCCAGCAGCCCCACCGGGACAGGAGTCTACGAGCAGTACTTC. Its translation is CASSPTGTGVYEQYF.

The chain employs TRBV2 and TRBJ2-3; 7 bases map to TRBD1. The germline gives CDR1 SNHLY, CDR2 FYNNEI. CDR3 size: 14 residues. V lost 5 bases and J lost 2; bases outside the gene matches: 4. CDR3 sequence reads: CASSRDSSTDTQYF. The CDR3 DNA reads TGTGCCAGCAGTAGGGACAGCTCCACAGATACGCAGTATTTT.

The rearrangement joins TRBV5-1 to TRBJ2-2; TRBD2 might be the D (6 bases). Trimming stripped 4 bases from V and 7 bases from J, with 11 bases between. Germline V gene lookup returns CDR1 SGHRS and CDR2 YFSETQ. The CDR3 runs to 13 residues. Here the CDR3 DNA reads TGCGCCAGCAGCCCGGCCGGGGGCGGGGAGCTGTTTTTT. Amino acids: CASSPAGGGELFF.

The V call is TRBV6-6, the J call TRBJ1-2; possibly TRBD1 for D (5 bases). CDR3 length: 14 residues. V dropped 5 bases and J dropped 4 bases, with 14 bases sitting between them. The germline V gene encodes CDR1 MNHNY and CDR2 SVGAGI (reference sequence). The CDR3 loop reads CASSQTRVGYGYTF. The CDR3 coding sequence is TGTGCCAGCAGTCAAACCAGGGTGGGCTATGGCTACACCTTC.

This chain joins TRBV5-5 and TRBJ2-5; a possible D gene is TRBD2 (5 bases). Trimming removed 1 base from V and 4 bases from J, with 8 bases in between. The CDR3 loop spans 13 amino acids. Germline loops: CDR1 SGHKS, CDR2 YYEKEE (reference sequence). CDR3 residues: CASSLNGLETQYF. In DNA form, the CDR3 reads TGTGCCAGCAGCTTGAACGGACTAGAGACCCAGTACTTC.

The DNA for the CDR3 is TGTGCCTGGAGGGTTACAGGAAAACTGTTTTTT. Its translation: CAWRVTGKLFF. This chain links TRBV30 with TRBJ1-4; D is perhaps TRBD1 (5 bases). The CDR3 has 11 residues. V lost 3 bases to trimming and J lost 10 bases, with 9 bases between them. Germline lookup yields CDR1 GTSNPN and CDR2 SVGIG (reference sequence).

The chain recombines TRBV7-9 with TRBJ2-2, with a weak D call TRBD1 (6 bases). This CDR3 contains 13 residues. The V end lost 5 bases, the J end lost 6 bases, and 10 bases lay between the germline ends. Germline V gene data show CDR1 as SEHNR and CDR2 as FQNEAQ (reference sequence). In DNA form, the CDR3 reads TGTGCCAGCAGCCTGGCAGGGGCCGGGGAGCTGTTTTTT. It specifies CASSLAGAGELFF. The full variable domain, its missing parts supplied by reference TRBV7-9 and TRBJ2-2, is DTGVSQNPRHKITKRGQNVTFRCDPISEHNRLYWYRQTLGQGPEFLTYFQNEAQLEKSRLLSDRFSAERPKGSFSTLEIQRTEQGDSAMYLCASSLAGAGELFFGEGSRLTVL.

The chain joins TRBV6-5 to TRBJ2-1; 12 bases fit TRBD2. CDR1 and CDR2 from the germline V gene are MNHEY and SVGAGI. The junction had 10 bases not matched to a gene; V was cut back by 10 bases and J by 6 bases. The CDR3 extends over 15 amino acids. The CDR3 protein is CATTTSGSILNEQFF. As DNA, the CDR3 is TGTGCCACCACGACTAGCGGGAGTATCCTCAATGAGCAGTTCTTC.

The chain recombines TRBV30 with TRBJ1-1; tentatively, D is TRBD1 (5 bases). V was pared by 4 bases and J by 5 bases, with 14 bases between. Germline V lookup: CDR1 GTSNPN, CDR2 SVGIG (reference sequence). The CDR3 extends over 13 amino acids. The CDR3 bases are TGTGCCTGGAAGGACGGGGGTTGGACTGAAGCTTTCTTT. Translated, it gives CAWKDGGWTEAFF.

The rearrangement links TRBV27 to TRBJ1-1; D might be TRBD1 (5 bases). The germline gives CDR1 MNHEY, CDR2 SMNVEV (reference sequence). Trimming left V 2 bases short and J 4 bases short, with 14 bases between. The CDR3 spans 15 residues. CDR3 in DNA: TGTGCCAGCAGTTTAAACGGGGCGCGGGGCACTGAAGCTTTCTTT. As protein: CASSLNGARGTEAFF.